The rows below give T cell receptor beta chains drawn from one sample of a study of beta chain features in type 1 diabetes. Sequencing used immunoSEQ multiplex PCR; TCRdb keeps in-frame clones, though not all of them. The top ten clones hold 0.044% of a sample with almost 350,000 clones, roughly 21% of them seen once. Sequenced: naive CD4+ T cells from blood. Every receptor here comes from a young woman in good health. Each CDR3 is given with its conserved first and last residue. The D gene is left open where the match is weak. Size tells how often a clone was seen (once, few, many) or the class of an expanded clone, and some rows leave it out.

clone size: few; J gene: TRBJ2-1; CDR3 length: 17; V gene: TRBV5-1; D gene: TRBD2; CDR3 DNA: TGCGCCAGCAGACGGAACGGGGGGGCATTTTTCTACAATGAGCAGTTCTTC; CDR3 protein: CASRRNGGAFFYNEQFF
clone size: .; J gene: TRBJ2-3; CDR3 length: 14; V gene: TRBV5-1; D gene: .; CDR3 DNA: TGCGCCAGCAGCAAGGGGGATAGCACAGATACGCAGTATTTT; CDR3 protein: CASSKGDSTDTQYF
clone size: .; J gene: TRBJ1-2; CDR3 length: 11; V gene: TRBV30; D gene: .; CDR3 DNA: TGTGCCTGGGACAGGAACTATGGCTACACCTTC; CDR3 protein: CAWDRNYGYTF
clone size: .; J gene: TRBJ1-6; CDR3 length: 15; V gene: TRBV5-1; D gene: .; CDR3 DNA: TGCGCCAGCAGCTTGGAGAGCTCCTATAATTCACCCCTCCACTTT; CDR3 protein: CASSLESSYNSPLHF
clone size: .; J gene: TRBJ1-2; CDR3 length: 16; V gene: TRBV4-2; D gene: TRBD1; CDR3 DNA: TGTGCCAGCAGCCAGCAGGACAGGGGGGGAGGCTATGGCTACACCTTC; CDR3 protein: CASSQQDRGGGYGYTF
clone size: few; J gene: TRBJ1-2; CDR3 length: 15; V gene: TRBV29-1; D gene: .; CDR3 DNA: TGCAGCGTTGAACGCGGGACCCTCTTGGACTATGGCTACACCTTC; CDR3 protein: CSVERGTLLDYGYTF
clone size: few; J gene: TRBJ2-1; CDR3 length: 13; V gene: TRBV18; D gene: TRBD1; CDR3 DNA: TGTGCCAGCTCAGTTACAGGGGGAGGTGAGCAGTTCTTC; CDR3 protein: CASSVTGGGEQFF
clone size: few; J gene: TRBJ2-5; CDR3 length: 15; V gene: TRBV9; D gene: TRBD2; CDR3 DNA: TGTGCCAGCAGCTCCTCGGGAGGGGGGCAAGAGACCCAGTACTTC; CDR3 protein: CASSSSGGGQETQYF
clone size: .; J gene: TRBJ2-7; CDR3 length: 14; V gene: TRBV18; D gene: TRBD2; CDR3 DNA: TGTGCCAGCTCGCCAGCGGGGGGATTCTACGAGCAGTACTTC; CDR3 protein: CASSPAGGFYEQYF
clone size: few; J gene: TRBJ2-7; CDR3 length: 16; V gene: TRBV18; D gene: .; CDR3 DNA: TGTGCCAGCTCACCACCAGGCGGAACAGGGTCCTACGAGCAGTACTTC; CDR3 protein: CASSPPGGTGSYEQYF